The next 23 T cell receptor beta chains were all read from a single sample in a study of OX40 agonist ivuxolimab in advanced cancers. Clones were read by immunoSEQ multiplex PCR, and TCRdb kept only the in-frame ones, dropping some. There are 30,000 to 40,000 clones in the sample; about nine tenths occur only once, and 9.1% lies in the top ten. The sample consisted of CD4+ or CD8+ T cells sorted from blood, taken in a trial of the OX40 agonist ivuxolimab. These receptors were obtained from an adult with an advanced solid tumor such as melanoma, head and neck, liver or kidney cancer.

The chain is built from TRBV30 and TRBJ2-3; D is unresolved. The CDR3 is 14 residues long. The V gene's germline CDR1 is GTSNPN and CDR2 SVGIG (reference sequence). V lost 3 bases and J lost 0, with 10 bases in between. As DNA, the CDR3 is TGTGCCTGGAGCGGGCCACCTAGCACAGATACGCAGTATTTT. Protein sequence: CAWSGPPSTDTQYF.

The chain is built from TRBV28 and TRBJ1-4; 7 nucleotides agree with TRBD1. Trimming took 6 bases from V and 8 from J; bases not matched to a gene: 9. The CDR3 is 14 residues long. Germline assignment: CDR1 MDHEN and CDR2 SYDVKM. As DNA, the CDR3 is TGTGCCAGCAGAGGGACAGTTGGGCCGGAAAAACTGTTTTTT. This codes for CASRGTVGPEKLFF.

This clone was detected once. The J gene is TRBJ2-7, the V gene TRBV19; the D gene could be TRBD1 or TRBD2 (5 bases each). This CDR3 has 14 residues. Germline CDR1 reads LNHDA; CDR2 reads SQIVND (reference sequence). V was cut by 2 bases and J by 0 bases, with 8 bases left in between. CDR3 sequence: CASSILGDSYEQYF. In DNA form, the CDR3 reads TGTGCCAGTAGTATATTGGGGGACTCCTACGAGCAGTACTTC.

In this sample, this clone turned up a few times. The genes are TRBV5-1 and TRBJ1-4; D ambiguous. V lost 1 base, J lost 7 bases, and 11 bases lay in between. In germline, CDR1 is SGHRS, CDR2 YFSETQ. This CDR3 comprises 14 residues. The CDR3 loop reads CASSLFGVGEKLFF. The CDR3 nucleotides are TGCGCCAGCAGCTTGTTCGGGGTTGGTGAAAAACTGTTTTTT.

This clone appeared a few times. The J gene is TRBJ2-1, the V gene TRBV27, with 10 bases fitting TRBD2. The J segment lost 4 bases and the V segment lost 4 bases, leaving 4 bases of the junction unmatched. The CDR3 length is 15 residues. CDR1 and CDR2 (germline): MNHEY, SMNVEV (reference sequence). Here the CDR3 reads CASSSSGGGYNEQFF. CDR3 in DNA: TGTGCCAGCAGTTCAAGCGGGGGGGGATACAATGAGCAGTTCTTC.

The J gene is TRBJ2-3, the V gene TRBV7-3; D ambiguous. This CDR3 is built from 13 residues. Per the germline V gene, CDR1 is SGHTA and CDR2 is FQGTGA. Trimming left V 5 bases short and J 0 bases short, with 6 bases between. CDR3 nucleotides: TGTGCCAGCAGCGCGGCCAGCACAGATACGCAGTATTTT. This codes for CASSAASTDTQYF.

V is TRBV5-4 and J is TRBJ1-1, with unresolved D. V was shortened by 1 base and J by 1 base, with 5 bases between the two germline ends. This CDR3 contains 13 residues. Germline V gives CDR1 SGHNT, CDR2 YYREEE (reference sequence). CDR3 DNA sequence: TGTGCCAGCAGCTTGCAACAGAACACTGAAGCTTTCTTT. Protein: CASSLQQNTEAFF.

The chain has TRBV9 and TRBJ2-3; D is unresolved. Trimming removed 3 bases from V and 6 bases from J, with 11 bases in between. The CDR3 covers 13 residues. CDR1 and CDR2 (germline): SGDLS, YYNGEE. The CDR3 DNA reads as TGTGCCAGCAGCGGGTCACTCAGGGATACGCAGTATTTT. Its translation: CASSGSLRDTQYF.

This chain connects TRBV5-1 to TRBJ2-2; 8 bases are a match to TRBD1. Per germline, CDR1 SGHRS and CDR2 YFSETQ. Unmatched junction bases numbered 11, after V lost 4 bases and J lost 6 bases. The CDR3 is made up of 16 amino acids. CDR3 DNA sequence: TGCGCCAGCAGCCCGCTGGGCAGGGGGCCTTCCGGGGAGCTGTTTTTT. Translating gives CASSPLGRGPSGELFF.

The genes are TRBV4-3 and TRBJ2-5; no firm D call. Trimming removed 0 bases at V and 1 base at J, with 6 bases between. Germline values: CDR1 LGHNA, CDR2 YSLEER. The CDR3 sequence is 14 residues long. The CDR3 DNA sequence: TGCGCCAGCAGCCAAGACAGCTTCCAAGAGACCCAGTACTTC. Translated, it gives CASSQDSFQETQYF.

CDR3 loop: CASSQASYGEQFF. CDR3 DNA sequence: TGTGCCAGCAGCCAGGCAAGTTATGGTGAGCAGTTCTTC. The chain links TRBV7-2 to TRBJ2-1; D unresolved. Germline CDR1 SGHTA, CDR2 FQGNSA. The CDR3 is 13 amino acids. V was shortened by 5 bases and J by 9 bases, with 14 bases between the two germline ends.

The chain has TRBV11-3 and TRBJ2-3; 15 bases match TRBD2. The CDR3 has 17 residues. The V gene's germline CDR1 is SGHNT and CDR2 YENEEA. Losses at the gene ends were 5 bases for V and 5 bases for J; bases not matched to a gene: 8. The CDR3 reads CASSLGLAGGVRDTQYF. Written as DNA, the CDR3 is TGTGCCAGCAGCCTGGGACTAGCGGGAGGAGTGAGAGATACGCAGTATTTT.

The chain recombines TRBV11-3 with TRBJ2-3; the D is unclear. The V end was cut by 4 bases, the J end by 0 bases, with 2 bases between. Germline V gene lookup returns CDR1 SGHNT and CDR2 YENEEA. This CDR3 spans 12 amino acids. The CDR3 here is CASSSSTDTQYF. CDR3 nucleotides: TGTGCCAGCAGCTCCAGCACAGATACGCAGTATTTT.

J is TRBJ2-1 and V is TRBV5-4; 8 bases are shared with TRBD2. J was trimmed by 0 bases and V by 4 bases; bases with no gene match: 9. This CDR3 is built from 17 residues. The germline CDR1 and CDR2 sequences are SGHNT and YYREEE (reference sequence). The CDR3 loop reads CASSRGGRENSYNEQFF. CDR3 in DNA: TGTGCCAGCAGCCGGGGGGGGCGGGAGAACTCCTACAATGAGCAGTTCTTC.

The chain is built from TRBV12-2 and TRBJ2-7; the D call TRBD2 from the table was never checked on the DNA. TRBV12-2 is classified as a pseudogene. The CDR3 extends over 20 amino acids. The CDR3 nucleotides are TGTGCAAGTCGCCTTGCCGGGGGCGGGAGATGGTATAAATGGGCCTACGAGCAGTACTTC. Amino acid sequence: CASRLAGGGRWYKWAYEQYF.

This clone has only one observation. CDR3 sequence: CASSYSGLAESNEQFF. CDR3 nucleotide sequence: TGTGCCAGCAGTTACTCTGGACTAGCGGAATCCAATGAGCAGTTCTTC. This chain uses TRBV6-5 with TRBJ2-1, with 10 bases aligning to TRBD2. This CDR3 has 16 residues. Germline lookup yields CDR1 MNHEY and CDR2 SVGAGI. V lost 0 bases, J lost 6 bases, and 5 bases stayed unmatched.

V gene TRBV7-3 combines with J gene TRBJ2-7; 12 nucleotides agree with TRBD2. The germline gives CDR1 SGHTA, CDR2 FQGTGA. The V gene end was trimmed by 0 bases and the J gene end by 2 bases; junction bases not matched to a gene: 2. The CDR3 spans 16 residues. As DNA, the CDR3 is TGTGCCAGCAGCTTAACCCGGACTAGCGGGACCTACGAGCAGTACTTC. Its translation: CASSLTRTSGTYEQYF.

The V call is TRBV5-4, the J call TRBJ1-1; weak D call: TRBD1 (6 bases). Per germline, CDR1 SGHNT and CDR2 YYREEE (reference sequence). The CDR3 runs 15 residues. Between the trimmed V and J ends, which lost 0 bases and 6 bases, there was a span of 15 bases. The CDR3 is CASSLEGVRIAEAFF. The CDR3 nucleotides read TGTGCCAGCAGCTTGGAGGGGGTTCGGATCGCTGAAGCTTTCTTT.

The rearrangement joins TRBV5-1 to TRBJ2-6; no clear D. This CDR3 spans 16 amino acids. CDR1 and CDR2 from the germline V gene are SGHRS and YFSETQ. Deletions cut 0 bases from V and 0 bases from J, with 7 bases between. The CDR3 sequence is CASSLVGSSGANVLTF. The CDR3 bases are TGCGCCAGCAGCTTGGTGGGGTCCTCTGGGGCCAACGTCCTGACTTTC.

This chain links TRBV5-4 with TRBJ2-7, with TRBD1 identical over 7 bases. Germline assignment: CDR1 SGHNT and CDR2 YYREEE (reference sequence). The CDR3 length is 14 residues. The trim removed 2 bases at V and 3 bases at J, leaving 5 bases unmatched. The CDR3 DNA follows: TGTGCCAGCAGCTTACGGGACAGCGGCTACGAGCAGTACTTC. Its translation: CASSLRDSGYEQYF.

The chain employs TRBV28 and TRBJ2-4; TRBD2 aligns across 13 bases. From germline, CDR1 is MDHEN and CDR2 SYDVKM. The V and J ends lost 6 bases and 6 bases, in that order; junction bases with no gene match: 8. This CDR3 is 16 amino acids long. The CDR3 loop reads CASSGLAGAAGNIQYF. DNA for the CDR3: TGTGCCAGCAGCGGACTAGCGGGGGCGGCGGGAAACATTCAGTACTTC.

The rearrangement joins TRBV27 to TRBJ1-2, with D possibly being TRBD1 (6 bases). CDR1 is MNHEY, CDR2 SMNVEV, per germline (reference sequence). This CDR3 region has 13 residues. V dropped 3 bases and J dropped 7 bases, with 12 bases sitting between them. Written as DNA, the CDR3 is TGTGCCAGCAGTTTTACAGGGACCGCTGGCTACACCTTC. It yields the protein CASSFTGTAGYTF.

This rearrangement joins TRBV25-1 to TRBJ2-1; 12 nucleotides agree with TRBD2. The CDR3 is 14 residues long. Germline loops: CDR1 MGHDK, CDR2 SYGVNS. The V segment lost 8 bases and the J segment 8 bases; nucleotides outside the gene matches: 7. The CDR3 DNA reads as TGTGCCAGCCAGACTAGCGGGAGTCTCTATGAGCAGTTCTTC. Its translation is CASQTSGSLYEQFF.